This passage covers 14 T cell receptor beta chains from one sample sequenced in a study of T cells in Graves' hyperthyroidism and ophthalmopathy. From RNA transcripts, TCR beta CDR3 regions were amplified. First-round RT-PCR targeting the TCR CDR3 was performed with the HTBI primer set. TCRdb re-called the multiplex PCR reads through MiXCR, storing one row per CDR3 protein. The sample lists about 290,000 distinct CDR3 sequences, around 17% seen once, with approximately 35% in the top ten. Sequencing was performed on blood. These receptors originate from a man aged 25-40 years with Graves' hyperthyroidism.

This clonotype has a handful of counts. V usage is TRBV7-9 and J usage is TRBJ2-2, with D unresolved. The CDR3 is made up of 18 amino acids. The V gene lost 2 bases and the J gene lost 0 bases, with 16 bases spanning the gap. Germline V gene sequence: CDR1 SEHNR, CDR2 FQNEAQ (reference sequence). CDR3 coding DNA: TGTGCCAGCAGCTTATTCCGGGCTAACCGAGCGAACACCGGGGAGCTGTTTTTT. Its translation is CASSLFRANRANTGELFF.

This clonotype showed up just a few times. The rearrangement links TRBV20-1 to TRBJ2-1, with 8 bases lining up with TRBD2. This CDR3 spans 15 amino acids. Looked up from germline, CDR1 is DFQATT and CDR2 is SNEGSKA (reference sequence). Germline trimming cut 1 base from V and 8 bases from J; bases unmatched to any gene: 10. CDR3 amino acids: CSARARLAYRDEQFF. DNA of the CDR3: TGCAGTGCTAGAGCCCGACTAGCGTATAGAGATGAGCAGTTCTTC.

This clonotype was counted only a few times. The V and J genes are TRBV25-1 and TRBJ1-5; D is perhaps TRBD1 (5 bases). V lost 5 bases and J 8 bases, leaving 40 bases between the germline ends. The CDR3 is 22 amino acids. Germline CDR1 is MGHDK and CDR2 is SYGVNS. CDR3 protein: CASSPSGREVFSRAPSGKPQHF. The CDR3 nucleotides are TGTGCCAGCAGTCCTTCCGGCAGGGAAGTTTTTTCCCGGGCCCCGTCAGGGAAGCCCCAGCATTTT.

This clonotype appeared a few times. The J gene is TRBJ1-1, the V gene TRBV18; 8 nucleotides match TRBD1. This CDR3 comprises 14 residues. The J segment lost 0 bases and the V segment lost 4 bases, leaving 1 base of the junction unmatched. The germline CDR1 and CDR2 sequences are KGHSH and LQKENI. The CDR3, as DNA: TGTGCCAGCTCACAGGACAGGGTGAACACTGAAGCTTTCTTT. Protein product: CASSQDRVNTEAFF.

As for this clonotype: This may stem from a read error, because a much larger clone lies one nucleotide away. DNA for the CDR3: TGTGTCAGCTGCCAGGGATCTGGGAACACTGAAGCTTTCTTT. Translation gives CVSCQGSGNTEAFF. The chain is built from TRBV12-3 or TRBV12-4 and TRBJ1-1, with D maybe TRBD1 (5 bases). The length of the CDR3 is 14 residues.

This clonotype was seen a handful of times. The CDR3 DNA reads as TGTGCCAGCAGCCAAAAGGGACAGGGCGCCTACGAGCAGTACTTC. As protein: CASSQKGQGAYEQYF. This chain joins TRBV7-9 and TRBJ2-7; TRBD1 agrees at 9 bases. The CDR3 loop spans 15 amino acids. With V trimmed by 5 bases and J by 2 bases, 7 bases remained unmatched. Germline values: CDR1 SEHNR, CDR2 FQNEAQ (reference sequence).

Notes on this clonotype: A read error may be the cause here, since a much bigger clone is one base away. The chain couples TRBV24-1 to TRBJ2-7; no reliable D call. Looked up from germline, CDR1 is KGHDR and CDR2 is SFDVKD. CDR3 size: 11 residues. V was clipped by 3 bases and J by 3 bases, with 2 bases between them. For the CDR3, the DNA is TGTGCCACCAGTGATAACTACGAGCAGTACTTC. Translating gives CATSDNYEQYF.

This chain joins TRBV24-1 and TRBJ2-7, with 9 bases that match TRBD1. This CDR3 has 15 amino acids. Trimming removed 5 bases from V and 5 bases from J; junction bases left unmatched: 9. Germline lookup yields CDR1 KGHDR and CDR2 SFDVKD. The CDR3 loop is CATSASGTGWHEQYF. The CDR3 coding sequence is TGTGCCACCAGTGCTTCCGGGACAGGGTGGCACGAGCAGTACTTC.

In regard to this clonotype: Because it lacks the conserved phenylalanine or tryptophan at the end, this CDR3 is likely a read error. The chain is built from TRBV2 and TRBJ1-5; 9 positions agree with TRBD1. With V trimmed by 6 bases and J by 4 bases, 1 base remained unmatched. Looked up from germline, CDR1 is SNHLY and CDR2 is FYNNEI. The CDR3 has 13 residues. The CDR3 DNA sequence: TGTGCCAGCAGAGGACAGGGGAATCAGCCCCAGCATTCT. Its protein product is CASRGQGNQPQHS.

In regard to this clonotype: Being one base from a much bigger clone, this may be a read error. V and J are TRBV3-1 and TRBJ2-2; a weak D match, TRBD2 (6 bases). CDR3 length: 16 amino acids. Germline V lookup: CDR1 LGHDT, CDR2 YNNKEL (reference sequence). CDR3 region: CASSQSSLDGTGGLFF. CDR3 in DNA: TGTGCCAGCAGCCAATCCTCCTTAGATGGCACCGGGGGGCTGTTTTTT.

In the case of this clonotype: A much larger clonotype is one base distant, so this may be a read error. The chain uses TRBV24-1 and TRBJ2-1; either TRBD1 or TRBD2 may supply D (5 bases each). Trimming took 0 bases from V and 2 from J, leaving 13 bases between them. The germline V gene encodes CDR1 KGHDR and CDR2 SFDVKD. This CDR3 spans 17 amino acids. Here the CDR3 DNA reads TGTGCCACCAGTGATTTGGGGACCCCACTACCCTACAATGAGCAGTTCTTC. Its protein is CATSDLGTPLPYNEQFF.

This clonotype came up a few times. The rearrangement links TRBV10-2 to TRBJ1-1, with a weak D call TRBD1 (5 bases). CDR3 length: 13 amino acids. CDR1 and CDR2 (germline): WSHSY, SAAADI. Trimming pared 5 bases from V and 8 bases from J, leaving 15 bases between. The CDR3 DNA sequence: TGCGCCAGCAGTAAATCAATGACAGTCGAAGCTTTCTTT. Its protein is CASSKSMTVEAFF.

This clonotype was seen many times. This sequence joins TRBV29-1 and TRBJ1-1; D possibly corresponds to TRBD1 (5 bases). V shed 4 bases and J shed 7 bases, with 10 bases lying between them. Germline-derived CDR1 and CDR2 are SQVTM and ANQGSEA. The CDR3 has 11 amino acids. The CDR3 reads CSVVGPVEAFF. The CDR3 DNA reads as TGCAGCGTTGTGGGACCCGTTGAAGCTTTCTTT.

The table lists this clonotype with a few counts. This chain connects TRBV19 to TRBJ2-5; D is undetermined. CDR3 length: 14 amino acids. Germline V gives CDR1 LNHDA, CDR2 SQIVND (reference sequence). V was clipped by 0 bases and J by 0 bases, with 5 bases between them. The CDR3 DNA is TGTGCCAGTAGTATAGAGGGCTACCAAGAGACCCAGTACTTC. Translated: CASSIEGYQETQYF.